A single sample is the source of the 5 T cell receptor beta chains below, sequenced in a study of blood T cell repertoires in COVID-19 (dated by TCRdb to 2020 to 2021). Receptor libraries were prepared by the immunoSEQ multiplex PCR assay. TCRdb mirrors the immuneACCESS table, restricted to in-frame sequences. Some clones are absent from its copies; in checked studies, under half trace to an unresolved V gene, and the reason for the others is unknown. The sample table contains 220,000 or so clones; only one count was recorded for 80% to 85% of them. Around 5.5% of the sample belongs to the ten largest clones. The sequenced sample consisted of peripheral blood. These TCRs come from an older woman who had recovered from COVID-19.

Of note for this clone: Other nucleotide sequences in the sample specify the same CDR3. The V and J genes are TRBV5-1 and TRBJ2-3; TRBD2 matches at 9 bases. Trimming cost V 5 bases and J 0 bases; bases outside gene matches: 7. CDR1 is SGHRS and CDR2 is YFSETQ in the germline V gene. This CDR3 spans 16 amino acids. CDR3 sequence: CASSLAGRSSTDTQYF. The DNA for the CDR3 is TGCGCCAGCAGTCTAGCGGGGAGATCTAGCACAGATACGCAGTATTTT. The whole variable domain, filled in from reference TRBV5-1 and TRBJ2-3, reads KAGVTQTPRYLIKTRGQQVTLSCSPISGHRSVSWYQQTPGQGLQFLFEYFSETQRNKGNFPGRFSGRQFSNSRSEMNVSTLELGDSALYLCASSLAGRSSTDTQYFGPGTRLTVL.

V is TRBV6-5 and J is TRBJ1-1; 7 bases are shared with TRBD1. Per germline, CDR1 MNHEY and CDR2 SVGAGI. The J segment lost 7 bases and the V segment lost 5 bases, leaving 13 bases of the junction unmatched. This CDR3 has 15 residues. For the CDR3, the DNA is TGTGCCAGCAGTCCCGACCCGGACAGGAACGGTGAAGCTTTCTTT. Protein product: CASSPDPDRNGEAFF.

This chain uses TRBV29-1 with TRBJ1-3; D is uncertain. Germline CDR1 reads SQVTM; CDR2 reads ANQGSEA. This CDR3 has 12 amino acids. The CDR3 DNA follows: TGCAGTGGAGTCGGGTATGGAAACACCATATATTTT. It encodes CSGVGYGNTIYF.

This chain links TRBV23-1 with TRBJ1-2; tentative D call: TRBD1 (6 bases). TRBV23-1 is an ORF, and what it does is uncertain. V lost 2 bases, J lost 8 bases, and 15 bases lay in between. The length of the CDR3 is 14 residues. CDR3 DNA sequence: TGCGCCAGCAGTCAAGCACGGGGGGCTCGGGGCTACACCTTC. Translated: CASSQARGARGYTF.

J is TRBJ1-2 and V is TRBV6-6; D is possibly TRBD1 (5 bases). Trimming pared 7 bases from V and 4 bases from J, leaving 16 bases between. CDR1 is MNHNY, CDR2 SVGAGI, per germline (reference sequence). The CDR3 is 14 residues long. CDR3 sequence (DNA): TGTGCCAGCACCCAGGCGTGGGGGGGCTATGGCTACACCTTC. Translating it yields CASTQAWGGYGYTF.